Below are 10 T cell receptor beta chains sequenced from a single sample in a study of technical replicates of blood from a few donors. The assay was immunoSEQ multiplex PCR, and TCRdb's table has in-frame clones only and misses some. The table includes some 70,000 clones, 80% to 95% detected once. Sequenced material: PBMCs. Source of these receptors: a human donor in good health. Some clones in this sample may be carry-over from other donors' samples.

The rearrangement joins TRBV15 to TRBJ2-7; tentatively, D is TRBD1 (5 bases). V lost 0 bases and J 4 bases, leaving 13 bases between the germline ends. Per germline, CDR1 LNHNV and CDR2 YYDKDF (reference sequence). The CDR3 consists of 15 residues. For the CDR3, the DNA is TGTGCCACCAGCAGAGATCCCAGGGATAGGTACGAGCAGTACTTC. As protein: CATSRDPRDRYEQYF.

The chain is built from TRBV9 and TRBJ2-1, with TRBD1 matching 11 bases. The CDR3 runs 15 residues. V was clipped by 0 bases and J by 12 bases; unmatched bases: 8. Germline V gene sequence: CDR1 SGDLS, CDR2 YYNGEE. Written as DNA, the CDR3 is TGTGCCAGCAGCGTAGAGGGACAGGGGGGTTTAGGGCAGTTCTTC. Amino acids: CASSVEGQGGLGQFF.

V and J are TRBV6-4 and TRBJ2-1; 13 nucleotides match TRBD2. Germline V gene sequence: CDR1 MRHNA, CDR2 SNTAGT. Trimming cost V 5 bases and J 7 bases; bases outside gene matches: 5. The CDR3 covers 15 residues. Here the CDR3 reads CASSTSGGAQNEQFF. CDR3 in DNA: TGTGCCAGCAGTACTAGCGGGGGGGCCCAAAATGAGCAGTTCTTC.

The rearrangement uses TRBV7-9 and TRBJ2-7; D gene uncertain. The CDR3 has 13 residues. Trimming took 7 bases from V and 0 from J, leaving 10 bases between them. Germline lookup yields CDR1 SEHNR and CDR2 FQNEAQ (reference sequence). CDR3 sequence: CASTTQDSYEQYF. The CDR3 coding sequence is TGTGCCAGCACCACCCAGGACTCCTACGAGCAGTACTTC.

The gene calls are TRBV5-8 and TRBJ2-3; 9 bases agree with TRBD2. V dropped 4 bases and J dropped 6; count of bases not matched to a gene: 3. Germline CDR1 and CDR2: SGHTS and YDEGEE. This CDR3 is built from 13 residues. The CDR3 here is CASSQRGVDTQYF. CDR3 DNA: TGTGCCAGCAGCCAGCGGGGGGTGGATACGCAGTATTTT.

On this clone itself: Germline and junction disagree at one end, which may indicate a read error. V is TRBV7-6 and J is TRBJ1-6; D not certain. The CDR3 spans 14 residues. Germline values: CDR1 SGHVS, CDR2 FNYEAQ. The CDR3 region has the DNA TGTGCCAGCAGCCTCACGGGTAGTAATGCACCCCTCCACTTT. Amino acid sequence: CASSLTGSNAPLHF.

V usage is TRBV6-1 and J usage is TRBJ1-6; 7 bases fit TRBD1. The V gene end was trimmed by 7 bases and the J gene end by 7 bases; junction bases not matched to a gene: 7. Germline V gene sequence: CDR1 MNHNS, CDR2 SASEGT. The CDR3 spans 14 residues. This CDR3 reads CASIWDSKNSPLHF. The CDR3 DNA reads TGTGCCAGCATTTGGGACAGCAAAAATTCACCCCTCCACTTT.

The chain joins TRBV11-2 to TRBJ2-7, with D possibly being TRBD1 (6 bases). This CDR3 comprises 12 residues. CDR1 SGHAT and CDR2 FQNNGV come from the germline V gene. The V end was cut by 5 bases, the J end by 4 bases, with 9 bases between. The CDR3 nucleotides read TGTGCCAGCAGCCCCACAGGGTACGAGCAGTACTTC. The encoded protein is CASSPTGYEQYF.

This clone is a singleton in its sample. The chain recombines TRBV7-9 with TRBJ2-3, with 9 nucleotides matching TRBD1. V shed 3 bases and J 2 bases; nucleotides not matched to a gene: 3. The CDR3 length is 15 residues. The germline V gene encodes CDR1 SEHNR and CDR2 FQNEAQ (reference sequence). CDR3 coding DNA: TGTGCCAGCAGCTTGGGGACAGGGAACACAGATACGCAGTATTTT. This translates into CASSLGTGNTDTQYF.

The genes are TRBV19 and TRBJ2-7; 7 bases match TRBD2. CDR3 length: 14 residues. Germline CDR1 reads LNHDA; CDR2 reads SQIVND (reference sequence). V lost 5 bases to trimming and J lost 5 bases; unmatched junction nucleotides: 9. As DNA, the CDR3 is TGTGCCAGTAGTCTATGGGGGGGGAGCAACGAGCAGTACTTC. It translates to CASSLWGGSNEQYF.